This TCR beta chain emerged from a study of molecular identifiers for immune sequencing clone quantification. Study results and caveats: Clone sizes could be underestimated for highly expanded clones when identical TCR molecules share a barcode. Jurkat TCR RNA spiked in from one cell (amid approximately 1 million naive cells) was reportedly detectable.

This clonotype has ten or more counts. Its antigen is as yet unknown. Naive CD8 T cells were FACS-sorted by CD8+CD4-CCR7+CD45RA+ markers. TCRdb re-derived calls from the PCR reads in MiXCR, one entry per CDR3 protein. This table holds under 600,000 distinct CDR3 sequences, roughly 24% found once. This clonotype was sampled from a human donor in good health. Some libraries in this study had Jurkat cell RNA spiked in. Sequences were obtained from naive CD8+ T cells from blood, with Jurkat cell RNA spiked in. Subset defined: FACS-sorted CD8+CD4-CCR7+CD45RA+ naive T cells.

Written as DNA, the CDR3 is TGTGCCAGCAGCCCGGACCGGCGGGAGCAGTTCTTC. Its protein product is CASSPDRREQFF. This chain links TRBV7-2 with TRBJ2-1, with unresolved D. This CDR3 region has 12 residues. V lost 5 bases and J lost 10, with 12 bases in between. Germline values: CDR1 SGHTA, CDR2 FQGNSA.